The 4 T cell receptor beta chains listed next were all sequenced from one sample in a study of T cell responses to AZD1222 COVID-19 vaccine. Clones were sequenced by immunoSEQ multiplex PCR, and TCRdb holds only the in-frame ones, with some missing. The table shows over 120,000 clones, with about 93% occurring only once. The input for sequencing was peripheral blood, taken on day 0 of AZD1222 vaccination. The receptors were sampled from an adult in good health.

The V gene is TRBV5-5, the J gene TRBJ2-7; D is undetermined. Germline V CDR1 and CDR2: SGHKS, YYEKEE (reference sequence). V dropped 2 bases and J dropped 7 bases, with 7 bases sitting between them. The CDR3 totals 11 residues. The CDR3 spells CASSFSEEQYF. DNA for the CDR3: TGTGCCAGCAGCTTCAGTGAGGAGCAGTACTTC.

This clone has more than one count but fewer than ten. The chain carries TRBV6-1 and TRBJ2-1; 8 bases fit TRBD1. Trimming cost V 4 bases and J 4 bases; bases outside gene matches: 9. Germline V lookup: CDR1 MNHNS, CDR2 SASEGT. The CDR3 covers 16 residues. The CDR3 loop reads CASSGGQGMGYNEQFF. The CDR3 nucleotides read TGTGCCAGCAGTGGAGGACAGGGTATGGGATACAATGAGCAGTTCTTC.

The genes are TRBV19 and TRBJ2-5, with TRBD2 matching 7 bases. CDR1 and CDR2 from the germline V gene are LNHDA and SQIVND (reference sequence). Germline trimming cut 3 bases from V and 4 bases from J; bases unmatched to any gene: 5. The CDR3 is 14 amino acids. The CDR3 region is CASSMGGRGETQYF. The CDR3, as DNA: TGTGCCAGTAGTATGGGAGGGAGGGGAGAGACCCAGTACTTC.

The V and J genes are TRBV19 and TRBJ2-3; 7 bases fit TRBD2. Germline V lookup: CDR1 LNHDA, CDR2 SQIVND (reference sequence). This CDR3 is built from 15 residues. Germline trimming cut 2 bases from V and 2 bases from J; bases unmatched to any gene: 4. The CDR3 DNA reads TGTGCCAGTAGTATATGGGGGAGGGACACAGATACGCAGTATTTT. It translates to CASSIWGRDTDTQYF.